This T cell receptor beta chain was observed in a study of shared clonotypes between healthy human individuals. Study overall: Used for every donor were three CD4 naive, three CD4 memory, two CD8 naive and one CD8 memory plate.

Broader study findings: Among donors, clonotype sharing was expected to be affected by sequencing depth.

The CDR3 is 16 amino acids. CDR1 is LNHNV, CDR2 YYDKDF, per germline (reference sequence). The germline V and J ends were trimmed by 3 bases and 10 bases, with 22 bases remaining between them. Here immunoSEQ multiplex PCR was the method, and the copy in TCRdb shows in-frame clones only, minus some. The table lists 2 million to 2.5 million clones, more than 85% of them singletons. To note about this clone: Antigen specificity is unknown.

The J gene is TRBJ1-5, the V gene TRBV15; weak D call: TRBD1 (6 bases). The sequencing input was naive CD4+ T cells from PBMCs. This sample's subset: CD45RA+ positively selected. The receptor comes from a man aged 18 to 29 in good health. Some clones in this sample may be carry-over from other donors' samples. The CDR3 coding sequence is TGTGCCACCAGCAGGTCGTGGGGGGCCCGGCAAGACCCCCAGCATTTT. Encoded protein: CATSRSWGARQDPQHF.